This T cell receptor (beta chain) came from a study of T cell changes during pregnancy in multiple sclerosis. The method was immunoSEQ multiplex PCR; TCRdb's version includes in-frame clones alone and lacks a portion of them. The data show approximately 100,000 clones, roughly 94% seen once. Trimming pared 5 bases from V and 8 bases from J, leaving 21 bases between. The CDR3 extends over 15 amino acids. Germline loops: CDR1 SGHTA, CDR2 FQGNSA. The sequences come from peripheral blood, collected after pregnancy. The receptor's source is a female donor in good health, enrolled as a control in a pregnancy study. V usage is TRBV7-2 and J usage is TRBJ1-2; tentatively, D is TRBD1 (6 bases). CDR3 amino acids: CASSPDRSAGRGYTF. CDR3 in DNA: TGTGCCAGCAGCCCAGACAGGAGCGCAGGACGGGGCTACACCTTC.